This entry lists 3 T cell receptor beta chains sequenced from one sample in a study of identical twins. Each CDR3 protein gets one entry after TCRdb re-called the 5' RACE reads with MiXCR. The table lists hundreds of thousands of distinct CDR3 sequences, about 18% of them singletons, with roughly 14% in the top ten. This sample also belongs to another study, concerning T cells expressing NK-cell markers.

The specimen was PBMCs. The receptor set was obtained from a woman aged 18-29 years in good health.

The V gene is TRBV29-1, the J gene TRBJ2-1; D remains ambiguous. This CDR3 region has 9 residues. Germline V gene lookup returns CDR1 SQVTM and CDR2 ANQGSEA. Trimming removed 5 bases from V and 12 bases from J, with 8 bases in between. CDR3 DNA: TGCAGCGTTAACGAAGTGCAGTTCTTC. This gives the protein CSVNEVQFF.

The chain is built from TRBV12-3 or TRBV12-4 and TRBJ2-1; D ambiguous. The CDR3 consists of 14 residues. Trimming removed 8 bases from V and 4 bases from J, with 15 bases in between. CDR3: CASSAIPDYNEQFF. CDR3 nucleotide sequence: TGTGCCAGCTCCGCCATCCCAGATTACAATGAGCAGTTCTTC.

CDR3 DNA sequence: TGCAGTGCTACAGAACAGGGGCTAGGCTCACCCCTCCACTTT. Translated, it gives CSATEQGLGSPLHF. The V and J genes are TRBV20-1 and TRBJ1-6, with 7 bases identical to TRBD1. The CDR3 contains 14 residues. Trimming cost V 4 bases and J 10 bases; bases outside gene matches: 10. The germline V gene encodes CDR1 DFQATT and CDR2 SNEGSKA (reference sequence).